These 12 T cell receptor beta chains originate from one sample sequenced in a study of early T cells in non-severe SARS-CoV-2 infection. MiXCR was run by TCRdb on the 5' RACE reads, yielding one entry per CDR3 protein. The data show some 40,000 distinct CDR3 sequences, 3.9% seen once. The sequencing input was whole blood. The receptors derive from an adult who was a healthcare worker with PCR-confirmed SARS-CoV-2 infection or an uninfected control (not recorded which).

This clonotype came up many times. The chain links TRBV9 to TRBJ2-7; D perhaps matches TRBD2 (6 bases). The V gene lost 0 bases and the J gene lost 5 bases, with 12 bases spanning the gap. CDR3 length: 14 amino acids. Germline CDR1 SGDLS, CDR2 YYNGEE. The CDR3: CASSVVGGAHEQYF. The DNA for the CDR3 is TGTGCCAGCAGCGTAGTGGGAGGAGCCCACGAGCAGTACTTC.

This clonotype showed up just a few times. The V call is TRBV2, the J call TRBJ1-5; D gene unclear. This CDR3 has 14 residues. Germline CDR1 and CDR2: SNHLY and FYNNEI. V lost 3 bases and J 1 base, leaving 7 bases between the germline ends. The CDR3 region is CASSEQRSNQPQHF. The CDR3 DNA follows: TGTGCCAGCAGTGAGCAGAGGAGCAATCAGCCCCAGCATTTT.

Ten or more counts support this clonotype. V and J are TRBV6-2 or TRBV6-3 and TRBJ1-5, with TRBD1 matching over 8 bases. CDR1 and CDR2 from the germline V gene are MNHEY and SVGEGT. The CDR3 has 17 amino acids. Losses at the gene ends were 6 bases for V and 5 bases for J; bases not matched to a gene: 15. The CDR3, as DNA: TGTGCCAGCAGCCTACGCCGCCCCGGACAGGGCGATCAGCCCCAGCATTTT. This codes for CASSLRRPGQGDQPQHF.

There are a few counts of this clonotype. This rearrangement joins TRBV9 to TRBJ2-7; D not certain. The CDR3 length is 13 residues. The germline V and J ends were trimmed by 3 bases and 5 bases, with 12 bases remaining between them. Germline CDR1 SGDLS, CDR2 YYNGEE. The CDR3, as DNA: TGTGCCAGCAGCGCGAGGCACAACGACGAGCAGTACTTC. Its protein product is CASSARHNDEQYF.

This clonotype was detected ten times or more. The chain employs TRBV6-5 and TRBJ2-2; TRBD1 matches at 8 bases. The CDR3 loop spans 16 amino acids. CDR1 is MNHEY, CDR2 SVGAGI, per germline. After removal of 6 bases from V and 1 base from J, the junction contained 7 bases not matched to a gene. Here the CDR3 reads CASRPTGTGNTGELFF. The DNA of the CDR3 is TGTGCCAGCAGGCCTACCGGGACAGGGAACACCGGGGAGCTGTTTTTT.

The sample holds many counts of this clonotype. The CDR3 is CASSLGRAYEQYV. DNA of the CDR3: TGTGCCAGCAGCTTAGGCAGAGCCTACGAGCAGTACGTC. The chain employs TRBV13 and TRBJ2-7; D is undetermined. Germline values: CDR1 PRHDT, CDR2 FYEKMQ (reference sequence). The CDR3 length is 13 residues. V lost 0 bases and J lost 2, with 5 bases in between.

This clonotype was detected ten times or more. The J gene is TRBJ2-7, the V gene TRBV5-4; 12 nucleotides line up with TRBD2. Trimming cost V 0 bases and J 6 bases; bases outside gene matches: 4. CDR3 length equals 15 residues. The germline gives CDR1 SGHNT, CDR2 YYREEE (reference sequence). CDR3 protein: CASSLVGTSGREQYV. The DNA for the CDR3 is TGTGCCAGCAGCTTGGTTGGGACTAGCGGGCGCGAGCAGTACGTC.

This clonotype showed up many times. The chain has TRBV6-5 and TRBJ2-7; 7 positions match TRBD1. V dropped 5 bases and J dropped 7; count of bases not matched to a gene: 8. The CDR3 is made up of 13 amino acids. Germline loops: CDR1 MNHEY, CDR2 SVGAGI. Written as DNA, the CDR3 is TGTGCCAGCAGTAGACAGGGTGGGCCTGAGCAGTACTTC. This gives the protein CASSRQGGPEQYF.

This clonotype was counted at least ten times. The CDR3 nucleotides are TGTGCCAGCAGCCCAGGCGGGACAAGTAATTCACCCCTCCACTTT. It is translated as CASSPGGTSNSPLHF. The chain couples TRBV12-3 or TRBV12-4 to TRBJ1-6; maybe TRBD1 (6 bases). V was cut by 6 bases and J by 6 bases, with 15 bases left in between. CDR3 size: 15 residues.

Many counts were recorded for this clonotype. The chain couples TRBV10-3 to TRBJ2-2; 9 bases are shared with TRBD1. There are 16 residues in the CDR3. The ends lost 4 bases at V and 6 bases at J; junction bases unmatched: 9. CDR1 is ENHRY, CDR2 SYGVKD, per germline. The CDR3 sequence: CAISAGGQGRAGELFF. CDR3 DNA sequence: TGTGCCATCAGTGCTGGGGGACAGGGTAGAGCCGGGGAGCTGTTTTTT.

Only a few counts were recorded for this clonotype. The chain links TRBV7-2 to TRBJ2-6; no clear D gene. The CDR3 totals 18 residues. Trimming took off 2 bases at V and 0 bases at J, with 14 bases between the two ends. CDR1 and CDR2 (germline): SGHTA, FQGNSA. Here the CDR3 DNA reads TGTGCCAGCAGCTTACGGGCAGACACGGTCTCTGGGGCCAACGTCCTGACTTTC. It codes for CASSLRADTVSGANVLTF.

In its sample, this clonotype was seen many times. This chain links TRBV27 with TRBJ2-2; 9 bases line up with TRBD2. The germline CDR1 and CDR2 sequences are MNHEY and SMNVEV (reference sequence). With 2 bases clipped from V and 6 bases from J, the junction kept 4 bases outside the gene matches. The CDR3 sequence is 15 residues long. The CDR3: CASSLTASGAGELFF. The CDR3 nucleotides are TGTGCCAGCAGTTTAACCGCTAGCGGGGCCGGGGAGCTGTTTTTT.